This passage covers 13 T cell receptor beta chains from one sample sequenced in a study of T cells in Graves' hyperthyroidism and ophthalmopathy. It was RNA transcripts that yielded the amplified TCR beta CDR3 regions. First-round RT-PCR of the TCR CDR3 relied on the HTBI primer set. Via MiXCR, TCRdb re-called the multiplex PCR reads, giving one row per CDR3 protein. This sample carries about 420,000 distinct CDR3 sequences, approximately 14% of them seen once, and the ten largest clones take 11% to 15%. Specimen: blood. These receptors all come from a woman aged 18 to 35 with Graves' hyperthyroidism.

The count of this clonotype is one. The V and J genes are TRBV18 and TRBJ2-3; possible D gene TRBD1, 7 bases. Between the trimmed V and J ends, which lost 4 bases and 2 bases, there was a span of 16 bases. This CDR3 is built from 16 residues. Germline V lookup: CDR1 KGHSH, CDR2 LQKENI. DNA of the CDR3: TGTGCCAGCTCACTCAGGGGGGCAGACTCCACAGATACGCAGTATTTT. Translating gives CASSLRGADSTDTQYF.

This chain joins TRBV11-3 and TRBJ2-3, with 9 bases aligning to TRBD2. Germline V gene lookup returns CDR1 SGHNT and CDR2 YENEEA. The length of the CDR3 is 14 residues. Trimming removed 5 bases from V and 3 bases from J; junction bases left unmatched: 3. The CDR3 sequence: CASSAAGGTDTQYF. The DNA for the CDR3 is TGTGCCAGCAGCGCGGCGGGGGGGACAGATACGCAGTATTTT.

The chain recombines TRBV12-3 or TRBV12-4 with TRBJ1-2; no reliable D call. The germline V and J ends were trimmed by 6 bases and 5 bases, with 10 bases remaining between them. The CDR3 is 12 amino acids. For the CDR3, the DNA is TGTGCCAGCAGCCCTCAGGAGTATGGCTACACCTTC. Protein sequence: CASSPQEYGYTF.

This clonotype was recorded at least ten times. The chain links TRBV2 to TRBJ2-5; D may match TRBD1 or TRBD2 (7 bases each). V lost 7 bases, J lost 3 bases, and 12 bases lay in between. The CDR3 sequence is 13 residues long. CDR1 and CDR2 (germline): SNHLY, FYNNEI. The CDR3: CASNPGGEETQYF. DNA for the CDR3: TGTGCCAGCAACCCAGGGGGGGAAGAGACCCAGTACTTC.

This clonotype was recorded once. This sequence joins TRBV5-1 and TRBJ2-5; D not certain. The germline gives CDR1 SGHRS, CDR2 YFSETQ. This CDR3 contains 14 residues. Trimming cost V 0 bases and J 4 bases, with 10 bases left between them. This CDR3 reads CASSLEALPETQYF. The CDR3 DNA reads as TGCGCCAGCAGCTTGGAGGCCCTCCCAGAGACCCAGTACTTC.

This rearrangement joins TRBV4-2 to TRBJ1-2, with D maybe TRBD1 (6 bases). The CDR3 is 17 amino acids. Trimming removed 1 base from V and 1 base from J, with 16 bases in between. Germline V lookup: CDR1 LGHNA, CDR2 YNFKEQ. In DNA, the CDR3 is TGTGCCAGCAGCCAAGGAGCCGGGACACCTTATAACTATGGCTACACCTTC. Its protein is CASSQGAGTPYNYGYTF.

In its sample, this clonotype was seen many times. The rearrangement uses TRBV5-1 and TRBJ2-7; 7 bases fit TRBD2. CDR3 size: 17 residues. Germline-derived CDR1 and CDR2 are SGHRS and YFSETQ. V trimming: 3 bases; J trimming: 7 bases; junction bases outside the gene matches: 19. CDR3 bases: TGCGCCAGCAGCTCCGCTGCGGGAGTCCCTGCGGCGCGGGAGCAGTACTTC. Its protein product is CASSSAAGVPAAREQYF.

The table lists this clonotype with a few counts. The chain carries TRBV29-1 and TRBJ2-1; 7 bases are shared with TRBD1. With V trimmed by 7 bases and J by 4 bases, 7 bases remained unmatched. The CDR3 covers 13 residues. From germline, CDR1 is SQVTM and CDR2 ANQGSEA. The CDR3 DNA reads TGCAGCGCGTACGACAGGGTGTACAATGAGCAGTTCTTC. Encoded protein: CSAYDRVYNEQFF.

This clonotype was recorded at least ten times. The V gene is TRBV18, the J gene TRBJ1-1; D is ambiguous. Trimming took 7 bases from V and 1 from J, leaving 16 bases between them. The CDR3 contains 15 residues. Germline V CDR1 and CDR2: KGHSH, LQKENI. The CDR3 loop reads CASLKKSGANTEAFF. CDR3 sequence (DNA): TGTGCCAGCTTAAAGAAGTCCGGAGCGAACACTGAAGCTTTCTTT.

This clonotype has a handful of counts. J is TRBJ2-3 and V is TRBV24-1, with a tentative D call TRBD1 (6 bases). V was trimmed by 4 bases and J by 5 bases, leaving 15 bases between them. Germline CDR1 KGHDR, CDR2 SFDVKD. The CDR3 contains 15 residues. CDR3 sequence (DNA): TGTGCCACCAGTGACATGGACAGCCACGGAGATACGCAGTATTTT. Protein product: CATSDMDSHGDTQYF.

The chain employs TRBV5-6 and TRBJ1-2; a possible D gene is TRBD1 (5 bases). The V and J ends lost 4 bases and 8 bases respectively, with 18 bases between them. This CDR3 region has 14 residues. Germline CDR1 reads SGHDT; CDR2 reads YYEEEE. CDR3 nucleotide sequence: TGTGCCAGCAGCCCCGAAGGGGTGGCGCGGGGCTACACCTTC. It specifies CASSPEGVARGYTF.

This chain connects TRBV27 to TRBJ1-2; possible D gene TRBD1, 5 bases. Per the germline V gene, CDR1 is MNHEY and CDR2 is SMNVEV (reference sequence). This CDR3 spans 13 amino acids. Trimming took off 5 bases at V and 5 bases at J, with 12 bases between the two ends. CDR3 in DNA: TGTGCCAGCAGTGTGGCAGGGAAGTATGGCTACACCTTC. Protein: CASSVAGKYGYTF.

This clonotype was detected a few times. This chain joins TRBV19 and TRBJ2-3, with D tentatively TRBD2 (5 bases). V was pared by 4 bases and J by 1 base, with 18 bases between. This CDR3 is 17 amino acids long. Germline CDR1 is LNHDA and CDR2 is SQIVND (reference sequence). The CDR3 loop is CASSTQGWSGRTDTQYF. The CDR3 coding sequence is TGTGCCAGTAGTACCCAAGGGTGGAGCGGACGCACAGATACGCAGTATTTT.